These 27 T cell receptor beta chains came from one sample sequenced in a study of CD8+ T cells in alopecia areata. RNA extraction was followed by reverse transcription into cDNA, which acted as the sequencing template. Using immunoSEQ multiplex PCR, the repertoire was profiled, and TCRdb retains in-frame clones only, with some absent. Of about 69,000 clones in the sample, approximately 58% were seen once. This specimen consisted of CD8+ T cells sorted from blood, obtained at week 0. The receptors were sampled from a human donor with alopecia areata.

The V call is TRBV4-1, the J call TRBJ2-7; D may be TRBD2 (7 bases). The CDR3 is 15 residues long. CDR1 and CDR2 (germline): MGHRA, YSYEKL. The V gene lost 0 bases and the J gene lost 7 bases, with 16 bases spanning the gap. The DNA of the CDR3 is TGCGCCAGCAGCCAAGAGGGCCCCGGGGGGCTTGAGCAGTACTTC. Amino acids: CASSQEGPGGLEQYF.

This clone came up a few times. The DNA of the CDR3 is TGCGCCAGCAGCCAAGATCCAGGGGGTAGCAATCAGCCCCAGCATTTT. Protein product: CASSQDPGGSNQPQHF. This chain links TRBV4-1 with TRBJ1-5; 7 bases match TRBD1. Germline loops: CDR1 MGHRA, CDR2 YSYEKL. The CDR3 runs 16 residues. The V gene end was trimmed by 0 bases and the J gene end by 0 bases; junction bases not matched to a gene: 2.

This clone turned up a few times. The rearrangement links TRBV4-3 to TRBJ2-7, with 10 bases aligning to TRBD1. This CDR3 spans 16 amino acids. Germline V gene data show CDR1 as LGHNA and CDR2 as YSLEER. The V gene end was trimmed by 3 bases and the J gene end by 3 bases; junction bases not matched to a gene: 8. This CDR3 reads CASSHSGTGEVYEQYF. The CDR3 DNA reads TGCGCCAGCAGCCATTCCGGGACAGGGGAAGTCTACGAGCAGTACTTC.

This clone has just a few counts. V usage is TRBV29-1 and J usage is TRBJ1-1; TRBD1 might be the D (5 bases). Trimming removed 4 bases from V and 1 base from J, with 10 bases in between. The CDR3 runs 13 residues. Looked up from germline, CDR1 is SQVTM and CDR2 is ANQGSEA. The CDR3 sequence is CSVVQGENTEAFF. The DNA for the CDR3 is TGCAGCGTTGTTCAGGGCGAGAACACTGAAGCTTTCTTT. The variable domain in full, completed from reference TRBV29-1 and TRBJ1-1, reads SAVISQKPSRDICQRGTSLTIQCQVDSQVTMMFWYRQQPGQSLTLIATANQGSEATYESGFVIDKFPISRPNLTFSTLTVSNMSPEDSSIYLCSVVQGENTEAFFGQGTRLTVV.

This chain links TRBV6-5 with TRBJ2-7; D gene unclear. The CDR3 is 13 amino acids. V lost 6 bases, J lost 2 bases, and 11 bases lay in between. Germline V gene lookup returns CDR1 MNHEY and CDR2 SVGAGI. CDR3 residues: CASSIGPAYEQYF. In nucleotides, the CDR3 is TGTGCCAGCAGCATAGGACCTGCCTACGAGCAGTACTTC.

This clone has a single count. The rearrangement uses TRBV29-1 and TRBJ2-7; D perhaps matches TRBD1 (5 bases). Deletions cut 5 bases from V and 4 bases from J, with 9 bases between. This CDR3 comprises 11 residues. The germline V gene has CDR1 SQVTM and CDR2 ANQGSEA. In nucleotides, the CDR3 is TGCAGCGTTTTAGGGGTTTACGAGCAGTACTTC. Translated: CSVLGVYEQYF.

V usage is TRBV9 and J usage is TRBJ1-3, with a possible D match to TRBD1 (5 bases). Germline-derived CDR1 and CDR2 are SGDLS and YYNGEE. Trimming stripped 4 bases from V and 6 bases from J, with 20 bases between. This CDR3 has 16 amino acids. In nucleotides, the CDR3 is TGTGCCAGCAGCTCTATATTGGACACACCCAAAAACACCATATATTTT. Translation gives CASSSILDTPKNTIYF.

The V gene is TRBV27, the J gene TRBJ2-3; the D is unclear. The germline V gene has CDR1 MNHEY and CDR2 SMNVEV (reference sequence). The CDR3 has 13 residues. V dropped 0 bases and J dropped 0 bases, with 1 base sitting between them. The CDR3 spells CASSLSSTDTQYF. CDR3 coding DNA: TGTGCCAGCAGTTTATCTAGCACAGATACGCAGTATTTT.

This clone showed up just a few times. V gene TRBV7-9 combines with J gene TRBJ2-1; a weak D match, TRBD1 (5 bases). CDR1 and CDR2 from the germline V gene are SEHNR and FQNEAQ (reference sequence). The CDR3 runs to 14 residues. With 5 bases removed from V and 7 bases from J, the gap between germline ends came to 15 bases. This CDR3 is CASSHIRQGNEQFF. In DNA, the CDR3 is TGTGCCAGCAGCCATATCAGGCAGGGAAATGAGCAGTTCTTC.

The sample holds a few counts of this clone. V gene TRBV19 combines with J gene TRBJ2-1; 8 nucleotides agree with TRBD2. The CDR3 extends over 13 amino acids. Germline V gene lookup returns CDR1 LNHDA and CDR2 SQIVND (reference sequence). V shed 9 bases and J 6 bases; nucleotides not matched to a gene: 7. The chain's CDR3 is CASSFAGGNEQFF. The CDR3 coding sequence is TGTGCCAGCAGCTTCGCGGGGGGCAATGAGCAGTTCTTC.

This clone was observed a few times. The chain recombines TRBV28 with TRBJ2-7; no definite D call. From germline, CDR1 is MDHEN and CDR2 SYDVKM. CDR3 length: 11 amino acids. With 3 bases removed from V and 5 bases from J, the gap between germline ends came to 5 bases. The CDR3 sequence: CASSFVDEQYF. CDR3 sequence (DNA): TGTGCCAGCAGTTTTGTGGACGAGCAGTACTTC.

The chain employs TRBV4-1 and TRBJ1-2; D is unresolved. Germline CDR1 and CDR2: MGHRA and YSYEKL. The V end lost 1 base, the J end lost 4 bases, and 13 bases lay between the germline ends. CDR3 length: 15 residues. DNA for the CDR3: TGCGCCAGCAGCCAAGGTCCGGCCGGATCCTATGGCTACACCTTC. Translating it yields CASSQGPAGSYGYTF.

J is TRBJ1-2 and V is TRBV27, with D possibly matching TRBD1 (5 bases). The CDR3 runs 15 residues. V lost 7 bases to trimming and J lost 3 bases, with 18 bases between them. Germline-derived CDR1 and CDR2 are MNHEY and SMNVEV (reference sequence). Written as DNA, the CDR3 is TGTGCCAGCAAACCTACCGGGGGGGTTGACTATGGCTACACCTTC. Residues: CASKPTGGVDYGYTF.

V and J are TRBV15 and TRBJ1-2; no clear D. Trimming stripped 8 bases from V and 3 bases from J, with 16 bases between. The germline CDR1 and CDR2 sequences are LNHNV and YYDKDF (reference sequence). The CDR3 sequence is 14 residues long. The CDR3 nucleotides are TGTGCCACCGAGCGTCGGGCAAGTGACTATGGCTACACCTTC. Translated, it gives CATERRASDYGYTF.

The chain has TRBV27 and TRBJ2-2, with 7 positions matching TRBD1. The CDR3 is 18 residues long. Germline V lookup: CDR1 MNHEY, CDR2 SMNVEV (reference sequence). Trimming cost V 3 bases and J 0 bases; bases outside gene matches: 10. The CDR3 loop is CASSFVGGHPANTGELFF. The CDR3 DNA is TGTGCCAGCAGTTTTGTAGGGGGCCATCCCGCGAACACCGGGGAGCTGTTTTTT.

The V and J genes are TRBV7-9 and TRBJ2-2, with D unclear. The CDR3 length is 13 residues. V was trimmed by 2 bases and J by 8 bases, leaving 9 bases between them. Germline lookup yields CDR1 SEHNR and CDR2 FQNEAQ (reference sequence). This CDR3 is CASSLKETGELFF. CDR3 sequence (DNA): TGTGCCAGCAGCTTAAAGGAAACGGGGGAGCTGTTTTTT.

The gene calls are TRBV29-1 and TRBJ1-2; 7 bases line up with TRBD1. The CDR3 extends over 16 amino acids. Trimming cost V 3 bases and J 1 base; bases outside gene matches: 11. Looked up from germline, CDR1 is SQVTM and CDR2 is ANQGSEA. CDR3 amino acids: CSVEDVTGAFNYGYTF. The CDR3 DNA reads TGCAGCGTTGAGGACGTTACAGGGGCCTTTAACTATGGCTACACCTTC.

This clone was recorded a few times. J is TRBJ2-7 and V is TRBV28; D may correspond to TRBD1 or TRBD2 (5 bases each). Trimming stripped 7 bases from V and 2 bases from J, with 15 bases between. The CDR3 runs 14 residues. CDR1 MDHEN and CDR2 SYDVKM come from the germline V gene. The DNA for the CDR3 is TGTGCCAGCAAAACCCTCGAGGGGCCCTACGAGCAGTACTTC. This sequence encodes CASKTLEGPYEQYF.

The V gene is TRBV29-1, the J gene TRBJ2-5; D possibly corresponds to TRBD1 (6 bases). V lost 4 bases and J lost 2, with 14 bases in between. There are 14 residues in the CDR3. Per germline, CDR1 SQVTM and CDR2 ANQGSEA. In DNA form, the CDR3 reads TGCAGCGTTGTTTACAGGGACCTTCAAGAGACCCAGTACTTC. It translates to CSVVYRDLQETQYF.

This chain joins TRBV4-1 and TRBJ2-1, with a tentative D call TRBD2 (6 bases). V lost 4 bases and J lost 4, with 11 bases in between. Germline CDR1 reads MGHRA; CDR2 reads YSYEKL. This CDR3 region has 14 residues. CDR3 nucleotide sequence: TGCGCCAGCAGCCTTGGCGGGGCATACAATGAGCAGTTCTTC. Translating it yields CASSLGGAYNEQFF.

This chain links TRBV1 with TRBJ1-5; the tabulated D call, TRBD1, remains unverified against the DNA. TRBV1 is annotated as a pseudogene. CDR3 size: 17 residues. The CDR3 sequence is CTSQTGGRPGSNQPQHF. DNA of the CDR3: TGCACCAGCCAGACAGGGGGCCGGCCAGGAAGCAATCAGCCCCAGCATTTT.

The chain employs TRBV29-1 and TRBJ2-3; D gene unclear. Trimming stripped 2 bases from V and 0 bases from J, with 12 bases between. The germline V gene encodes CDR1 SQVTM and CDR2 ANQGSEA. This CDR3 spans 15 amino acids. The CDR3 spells CSVETADTSTDTQYF. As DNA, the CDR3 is TGCAGCGTTGAAACCGCGGATACTAGCACAGATACGCAGTATTTT.

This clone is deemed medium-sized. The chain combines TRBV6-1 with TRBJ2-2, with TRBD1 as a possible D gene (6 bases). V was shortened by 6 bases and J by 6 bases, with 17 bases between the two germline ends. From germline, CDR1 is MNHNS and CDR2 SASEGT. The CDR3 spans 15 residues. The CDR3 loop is CASRSGQGHAGELFF. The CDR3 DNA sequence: TGTGCCAGCAGGTCGGGGCAGGGACATGCCGGGGAGCTGTTTTTT.

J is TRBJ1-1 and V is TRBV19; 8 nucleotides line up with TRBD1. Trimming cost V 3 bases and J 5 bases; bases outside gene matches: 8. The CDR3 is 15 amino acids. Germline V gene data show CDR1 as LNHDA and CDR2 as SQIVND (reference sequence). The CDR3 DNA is TGTGCCAGTAGTATTTTGACAGGGGCGCCGACTGAAGCTTTCTTT. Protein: CASSILTGAPTEAFF.

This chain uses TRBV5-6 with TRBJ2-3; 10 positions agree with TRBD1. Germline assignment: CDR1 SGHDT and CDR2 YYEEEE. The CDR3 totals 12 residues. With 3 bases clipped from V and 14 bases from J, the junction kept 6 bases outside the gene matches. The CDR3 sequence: CASSYGTGDSYF. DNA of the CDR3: TGTGCCAGCAGCTATGGGACAGGGGATTCGTATTTT.

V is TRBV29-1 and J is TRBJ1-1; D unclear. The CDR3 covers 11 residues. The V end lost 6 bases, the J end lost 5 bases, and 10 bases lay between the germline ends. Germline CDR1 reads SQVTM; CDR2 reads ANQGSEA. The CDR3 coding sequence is TGCAGCGTGAGACGGGAGACTGAAGCTTTCTTT. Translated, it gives CSVRRETEAFF.

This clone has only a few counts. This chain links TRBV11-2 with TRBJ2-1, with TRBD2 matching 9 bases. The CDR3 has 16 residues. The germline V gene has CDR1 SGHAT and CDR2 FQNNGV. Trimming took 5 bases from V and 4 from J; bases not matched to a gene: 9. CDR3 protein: CASSIVAGDEYNEQFF. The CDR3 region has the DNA TGTGCCAGCAGCATAGTAGCGGGAGACGAATACAATGAGCAGTTCTTC. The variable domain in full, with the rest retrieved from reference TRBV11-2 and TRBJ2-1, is EAGVAQSPRYKIIEKRQSVAFWCNPISGHATLYWYQQILGQGPKLLIQFQNNGVVDDSQLPKDRFSAERLKGVDSTLKIQPAKLEDSAVYLCASSIVAGDEYNEQFFGPGTRLTVL.